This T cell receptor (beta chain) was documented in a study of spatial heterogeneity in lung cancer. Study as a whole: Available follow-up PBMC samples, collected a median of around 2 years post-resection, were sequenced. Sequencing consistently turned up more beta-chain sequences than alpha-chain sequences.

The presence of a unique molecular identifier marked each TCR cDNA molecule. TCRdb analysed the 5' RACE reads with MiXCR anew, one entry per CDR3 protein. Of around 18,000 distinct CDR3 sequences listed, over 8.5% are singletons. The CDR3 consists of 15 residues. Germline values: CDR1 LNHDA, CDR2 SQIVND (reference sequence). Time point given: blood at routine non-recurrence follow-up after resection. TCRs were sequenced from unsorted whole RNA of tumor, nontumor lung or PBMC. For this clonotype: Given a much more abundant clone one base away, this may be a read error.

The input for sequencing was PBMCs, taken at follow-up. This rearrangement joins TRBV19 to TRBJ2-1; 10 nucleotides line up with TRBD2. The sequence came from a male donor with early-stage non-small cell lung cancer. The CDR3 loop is CAISFFSGRSNEQFF. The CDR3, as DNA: TGTGCCATTAGTTTTTTTAGCGGGAGGAGTAATGAGCAGTTCTTC.